The TCR beta chain under discussion was sequenced for a study of graft-versus-host responses after intestinal transplantation. Across the study: The study gave all recipients anti-thymocyte globulin induction, then tacrolimus and steroids for 2 to 3 years.

The germline CDR1 and CDR2 sequences are SQVTM and ANQGSEA. The CDR3 is 12 amino acids. V was pared by 4 bases and J by 4 bases, with 3 bases of the junction left unmatched. Worth noting for this clone: Its target is not known.

The method was immunoSEQ multiplex PCR; TCRdb's version includes in-frame clones alone and lacks a portion of them. The table records 75,000 to 100,000 clones, 90% to 95% of them present only once. The rearrangement links TRBV29-1 to TRBJ1-1; the match to TRBD1 covers 7 bases. The specimen comprised unstimulated CD4+ T cells sorted from spleen or lymph node cells, sampled before transplant. The TCR sequence derives from a human donor who was the organ donor for an intestinal transplant. CDR3 in amino acids: CSVGRGTTEAFF. As DNA, the CDR3 is TGCAGCGTTGGCAGGGGGACCACTGAAGCTTTCTTT.